This TCR delta chain was sequenced for a study of Vδ1+ human thymocytes. CDR1 and CDR2 from the germline V gene are TVYSNPD and GDNSRS (reference sequence). The CDR3 is 14 amino acids. Trimming took 2 bases from V and 4 from J, leaving 17 bases between them. Extracted RNA was reverse transcribed into cDNA. Multiplex PCR used pooled V-gene forward primers and a constant-region reverse primer to amplify CDR3s. TCRdb reran clone calling via CATT on the multiplex PCR reads. Counted here are just under 55,000 delta-chain clones, 15% to 20% occurring once; the ten biggest clones make up 0.5%. This clone was counted only a few times. The antigen is undetermined. Study-level results: Thymic TRG and TRD repertoires appeared highly polyclonal, with Gaussian CDR3 length distributions.

The origin of this receptor is a boy under three years old who had congenital heart surgery. The chain is built from TRDV3 and TRDJ1, with a weak D call TRDD2 (5 bases). The sample was Vdelta1+ gamma-delta thymocytes from the thymus. Documented subset: FACS-sorted CD3+ TCRalphabeta- TCRVdelta1+ TCRVdelta2- thymocytes. CDR3 DNA sequence: TGTGCCTTTGGGTTTGTTACTTTCCTCGATAAACTCATCTTT. Translation: CAFGFVTFLDKLIF.